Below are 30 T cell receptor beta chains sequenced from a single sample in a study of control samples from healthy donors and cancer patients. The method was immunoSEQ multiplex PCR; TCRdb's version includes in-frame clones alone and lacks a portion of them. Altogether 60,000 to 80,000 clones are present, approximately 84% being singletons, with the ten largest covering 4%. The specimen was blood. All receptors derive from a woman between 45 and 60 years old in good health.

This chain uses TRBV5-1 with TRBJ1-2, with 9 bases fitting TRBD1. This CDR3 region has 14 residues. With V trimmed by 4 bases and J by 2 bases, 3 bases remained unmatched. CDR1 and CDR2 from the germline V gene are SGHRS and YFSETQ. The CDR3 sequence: CASSTGQGNYGYTF. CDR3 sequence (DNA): TGCGCCAGCAGCACCGGACAGGGGAACTATGGCTACACCTTC.

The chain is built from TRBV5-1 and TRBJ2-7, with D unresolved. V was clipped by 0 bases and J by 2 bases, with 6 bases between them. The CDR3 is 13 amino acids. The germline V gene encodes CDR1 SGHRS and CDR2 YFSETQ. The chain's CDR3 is CASSLAAPYEQYF. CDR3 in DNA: TGCGCCAGCAGCTTGGCAGCCCCCTACGAGCAGTACTTC.

In nucleotides, the CDR3 is TGCGCCAGCAGCTTGGGATCGACAGGGGCCTCTGGAAACACCATATATTTT. This sequence encodes CASSLGSTGASGNTIYF. J is TRBJ1-3 and V is TRBV5-1; TRBD1 matches at 8 bases. CDR3 length: 17 amino acids. Losses at the gene ends were 0 bases for V and 0 bases for J; bases not matched to a gene: 5. Germline lookup yields CDR1 SGHRS and CDR2 YFSETQ.

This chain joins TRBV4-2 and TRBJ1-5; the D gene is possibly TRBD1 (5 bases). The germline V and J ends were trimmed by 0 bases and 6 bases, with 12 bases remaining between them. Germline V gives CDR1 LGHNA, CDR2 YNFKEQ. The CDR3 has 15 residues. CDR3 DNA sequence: TGTGCCAGCAGCCAAGACGGTGGGGCGGGTCAGCCCCAGCATTTT. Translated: CASSQDGGAGQPQHF.

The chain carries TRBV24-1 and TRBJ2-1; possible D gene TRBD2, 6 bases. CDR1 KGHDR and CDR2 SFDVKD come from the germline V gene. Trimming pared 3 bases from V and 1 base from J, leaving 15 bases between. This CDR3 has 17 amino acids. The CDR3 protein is CATSDTLARSSYNEQFF. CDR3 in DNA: TGTGCCACCAGTGATACCCTAGCGAGATCTTCCTACAATGAGCAGTTCTTC.

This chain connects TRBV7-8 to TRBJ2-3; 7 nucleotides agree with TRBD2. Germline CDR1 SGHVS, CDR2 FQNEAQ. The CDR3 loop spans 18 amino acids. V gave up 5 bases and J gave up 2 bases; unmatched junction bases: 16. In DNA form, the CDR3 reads TGTGCCAGCAGCGCCACGGGGGGAGCGTCACTCTTCACAGATACGCAGTATTTT. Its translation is CASSATGGASLFTDTQYF. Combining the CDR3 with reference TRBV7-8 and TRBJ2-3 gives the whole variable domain GAGVSQSPRYKVAKRGQDVALRCDPISGHVSLFWYQQALGQGPEFLTYFQNEAQLDKSGLPSDRFFAERPEGSVSTLKIQRTQQEDSAVYLCASSATGGASLFTDTQYFGPGTRLTVL.

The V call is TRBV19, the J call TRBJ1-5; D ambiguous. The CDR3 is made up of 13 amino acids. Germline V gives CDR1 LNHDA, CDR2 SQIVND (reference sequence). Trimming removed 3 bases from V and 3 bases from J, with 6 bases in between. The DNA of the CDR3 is TGTGCCAGTAGTATCCTAATCAATCAGCCCCAGCATTTT. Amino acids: CASSILINQPQHF.

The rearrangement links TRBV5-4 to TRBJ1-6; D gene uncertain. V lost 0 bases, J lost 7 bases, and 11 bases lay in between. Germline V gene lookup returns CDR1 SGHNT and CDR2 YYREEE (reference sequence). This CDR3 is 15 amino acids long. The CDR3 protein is CASSLDPRGNSPLHF. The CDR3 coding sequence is TGTGCCAGCAGCTTGGATCCGCGAGGGAATTCACCCCTCCACTTT.

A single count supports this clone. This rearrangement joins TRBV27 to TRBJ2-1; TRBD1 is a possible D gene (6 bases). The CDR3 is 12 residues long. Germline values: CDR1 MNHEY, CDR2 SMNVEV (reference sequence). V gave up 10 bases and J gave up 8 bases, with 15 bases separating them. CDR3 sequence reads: CATGGRGHEQFF. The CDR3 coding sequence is TGTGCCACTGGCGGCAGGGGTCATGAGCAGTTCTTC.

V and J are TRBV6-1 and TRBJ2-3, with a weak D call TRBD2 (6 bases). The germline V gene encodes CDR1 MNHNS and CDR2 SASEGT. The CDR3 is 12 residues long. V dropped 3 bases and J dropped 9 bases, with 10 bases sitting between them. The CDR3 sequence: CASSELEGTQYF. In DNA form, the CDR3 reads TGTGCCAGCAGTGAGCTGGAGGGAACGCAGTATTTT.

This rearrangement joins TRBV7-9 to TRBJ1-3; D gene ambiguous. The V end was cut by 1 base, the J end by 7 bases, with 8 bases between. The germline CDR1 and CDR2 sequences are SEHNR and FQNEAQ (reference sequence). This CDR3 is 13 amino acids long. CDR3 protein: CASSLVTGNTIYF. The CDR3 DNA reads TGTGCCAGCAGCTTAGTGACCGGGAACACCATATATTTT.

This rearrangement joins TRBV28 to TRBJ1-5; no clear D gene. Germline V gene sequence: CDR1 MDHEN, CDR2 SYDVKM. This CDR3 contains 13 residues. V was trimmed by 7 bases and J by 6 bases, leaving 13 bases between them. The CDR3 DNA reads TGTGCCAGCACCCTGGTGAAGTCTCAGCCCCAGCATTTT. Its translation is CASTLVKSQPQHF.

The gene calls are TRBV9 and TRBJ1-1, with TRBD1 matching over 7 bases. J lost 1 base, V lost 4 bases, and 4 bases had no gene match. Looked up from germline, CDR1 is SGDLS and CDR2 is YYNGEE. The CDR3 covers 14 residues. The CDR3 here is CASSPRTGNTEAFF. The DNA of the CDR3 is TGTGCCAGCAGCCCCCGGACAGGGAACACTGAAGCTTTCTTT.

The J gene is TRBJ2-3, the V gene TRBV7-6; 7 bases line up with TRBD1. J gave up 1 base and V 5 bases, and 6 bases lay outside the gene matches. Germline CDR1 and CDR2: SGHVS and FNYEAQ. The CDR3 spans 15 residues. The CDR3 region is CASSRPGQGTDTQYF. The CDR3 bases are TGTGCCAGCAGCCGCCCAGGACAGGGCACAGATACGCAGTATTTT.

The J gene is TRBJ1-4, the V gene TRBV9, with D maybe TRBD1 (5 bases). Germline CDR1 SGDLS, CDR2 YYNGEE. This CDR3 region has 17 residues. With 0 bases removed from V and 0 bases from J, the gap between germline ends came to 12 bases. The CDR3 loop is CASSVEGGTATNEKLFF. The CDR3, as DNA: TGTGCCAGCAGCGTAGAGGGCGGGACGGCAACTAATGAAAAACTGTTTTTT.

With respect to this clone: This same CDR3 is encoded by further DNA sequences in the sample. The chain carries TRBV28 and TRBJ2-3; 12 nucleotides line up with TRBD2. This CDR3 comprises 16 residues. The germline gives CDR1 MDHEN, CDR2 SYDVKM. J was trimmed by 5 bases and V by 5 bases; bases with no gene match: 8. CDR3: CASSSLAGGGQDTQYF. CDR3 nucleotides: TGTGCCAGCAGTAGTCTAGCGGGAGGGGGGCAAGATACGCAGTATTTT.

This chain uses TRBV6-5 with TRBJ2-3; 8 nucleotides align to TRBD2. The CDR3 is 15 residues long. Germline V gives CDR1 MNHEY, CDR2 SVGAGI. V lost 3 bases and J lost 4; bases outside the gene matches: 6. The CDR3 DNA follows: TGTGCCAGCAGTTATACGAGCGGGAGTTCAGATACGCAGTATTTT. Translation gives CASSYTSGSSDTQYF.

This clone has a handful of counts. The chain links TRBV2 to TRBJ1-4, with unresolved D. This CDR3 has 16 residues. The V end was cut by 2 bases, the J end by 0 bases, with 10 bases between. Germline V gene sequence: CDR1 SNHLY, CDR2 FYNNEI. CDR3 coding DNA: TGTGCCAGCAGTGAATCATACACCGCAACTAATGAAAAACTGTTTTTT. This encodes CASSESYTATNEKLFF. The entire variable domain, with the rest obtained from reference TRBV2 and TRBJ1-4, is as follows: EPEVTQTPSHQVTQMGQEVILRCVPISNHLYFYWYRQILGQKVEFLVSFYNNEISEKSEIFDDQFSVERPDGSNFTLKIRSTKLEDSAMYFCASSESYTATNEKLFFGSGTQLSVL.

The CDR3 coding sequence is TGTGCCAGCTACGTACGGCGGGGGGTGAACACTGAAGCTTTCTTT. Its translation: CASYVRRGVNTEAFF. The genes are TRBV19 and TRBJ1-1, with D perhaps TRBD1 (5 bases). Germline V gives CDR1 LNHDA, CDR2 SQIVND (reference sequence). The V gene lost 9 bases and the J gene lost 0 bases, with 17 bases spanning the gap. The CDR3 is 15 amino acids. The full variable domain, its missing parts supplied by reference TRBV19 and TRBJ1-1, is DGGITQSPKYLFRKEGQNVTLSCEQNLNHDAMYWYRQDPGQGLRLIYYSQIVNDFQKGDIAEGYSVSREKKESFPLTVTSAQKNPTAFYLCASYVRRGVNTEAFFGQGTRLTVV.

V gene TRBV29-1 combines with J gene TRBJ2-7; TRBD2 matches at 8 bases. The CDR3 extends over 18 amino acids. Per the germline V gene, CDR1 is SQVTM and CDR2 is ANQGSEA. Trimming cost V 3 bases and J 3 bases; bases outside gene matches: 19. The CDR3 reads CSVDGVDGAGDGGYEQYF. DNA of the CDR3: TGCAGCGTTGATGGGGTCGACGGAGCGGGAGATGGGGGCTACGAGCAGTACTTC.

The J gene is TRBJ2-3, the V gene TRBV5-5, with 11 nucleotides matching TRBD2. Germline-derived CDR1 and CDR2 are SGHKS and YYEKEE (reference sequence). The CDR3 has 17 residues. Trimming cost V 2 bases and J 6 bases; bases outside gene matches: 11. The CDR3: CASSLRLAGPTGDTQYF. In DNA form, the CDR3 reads TGTGCCAGCAGCTTACGACTAGCGGGACCCACAGGGGATACGCAGTATTTT. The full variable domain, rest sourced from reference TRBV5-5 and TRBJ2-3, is DAGVTQSPTHLIKTRGQQVTLRCSPISGHKSVSWYQQVLGQGPQFIFQYYEKEERGRGNFPDRFSARQFPNYSSELNVNALLLGDSALYLCASSLRLAGPTGDTQYFGPGTRLTVL.

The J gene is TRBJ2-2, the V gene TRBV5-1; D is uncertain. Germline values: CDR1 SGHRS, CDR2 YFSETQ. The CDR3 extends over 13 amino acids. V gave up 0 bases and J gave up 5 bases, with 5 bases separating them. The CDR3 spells CASSLEATGELFF. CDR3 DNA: TGCGCCAGCAGCTTGGAGGCGACCGGGGAGCTGTTTTTT. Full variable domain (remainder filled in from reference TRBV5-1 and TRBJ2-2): KAGVTQTPRYLIKTRGQQVTLSCSPISGHRSVSWYQQTPGQGLQFLFEYFSETQRNKGNFPGRFSGRQFSNSRSEMNVSTLELGDSALYLCASSLEATGELFFGEGSRLTVL.

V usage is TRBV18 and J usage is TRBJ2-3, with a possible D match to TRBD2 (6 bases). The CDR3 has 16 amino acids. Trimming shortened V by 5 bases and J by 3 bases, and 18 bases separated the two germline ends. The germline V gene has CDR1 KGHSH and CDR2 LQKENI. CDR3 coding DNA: TGTGCCAGCTCATCCCTTGTCGGGAGTTATACAGATACGCAGTATTTT. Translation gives CASSSLVGSYTDTQYF. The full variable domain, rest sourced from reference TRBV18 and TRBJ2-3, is NAGVMQNPRHLVRRRGQEARLRCSPMKGHSHVYWYRQLPEEGLKFMVYLQKENIIDESGMPKERFSAEFPKEGPSILRIQQVVRGDSAAYFCASSSLVGSYTDTQYFGPGTRLTVL.

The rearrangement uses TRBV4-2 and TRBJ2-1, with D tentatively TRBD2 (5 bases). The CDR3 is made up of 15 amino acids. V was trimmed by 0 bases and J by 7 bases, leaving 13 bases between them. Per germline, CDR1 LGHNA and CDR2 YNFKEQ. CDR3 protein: CASSQEFGLANEQFF. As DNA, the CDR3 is TGTGCCAGCAGCCAAGAATTCGGGCTAGCTAATGAGCAGTTCTTC.

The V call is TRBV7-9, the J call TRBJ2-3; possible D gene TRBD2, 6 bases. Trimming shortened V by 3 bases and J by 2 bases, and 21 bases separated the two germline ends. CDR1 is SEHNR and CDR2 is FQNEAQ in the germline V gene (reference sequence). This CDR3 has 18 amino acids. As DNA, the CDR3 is TGTGCCAGCAGCTTTAGTCAATTTGGGGACTTTCTCACAGATACGCAGTATTTT. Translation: CASSFSQFGDFLTDTQYF. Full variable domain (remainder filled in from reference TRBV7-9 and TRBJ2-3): DTGVSQNPRHKITKRGQNVTFRCDPISEHNRLYWYRQTLGQGPEFLTYFQNEAQLEKSRLLSDRFSAERPKGSFSTLEIQRTEQGDSAMYLCASSFSQFGDFLTDTQYFGPGTRLTVL.

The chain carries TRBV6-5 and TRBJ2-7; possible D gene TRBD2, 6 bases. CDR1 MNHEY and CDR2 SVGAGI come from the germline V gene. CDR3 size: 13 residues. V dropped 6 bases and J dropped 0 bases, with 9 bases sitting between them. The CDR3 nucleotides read TGTGCCAGCAGCGCGGGGAGCTCCTACGAGCAGTACTTC. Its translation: CASSAGSSYEQYF.

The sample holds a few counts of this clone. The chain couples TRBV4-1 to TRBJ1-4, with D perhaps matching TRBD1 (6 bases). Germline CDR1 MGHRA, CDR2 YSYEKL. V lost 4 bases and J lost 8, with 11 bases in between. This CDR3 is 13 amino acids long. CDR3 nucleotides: TGCGCCAGCAGCCGGGACAATAGGGAAAAACTGTTTTTT. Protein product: CASSRDNREKLFF.

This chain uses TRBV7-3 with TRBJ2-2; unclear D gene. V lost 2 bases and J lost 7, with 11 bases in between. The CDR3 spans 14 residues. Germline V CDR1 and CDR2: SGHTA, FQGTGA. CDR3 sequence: CASSLSDGYGELFF. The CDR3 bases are TGTGCCAGCAGCTTATCGGATGGGTACGGGGAGCTGTTTTTT. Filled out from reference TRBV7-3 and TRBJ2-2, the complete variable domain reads GAGVSQTPSNKVTEKGKYVELRCDPISGHTALYWYRQSLGQGPEFLIYFQGTGAADDSGLPNDRFFAVRPEGSVSTLKIQRTERGDSAVYLCASSLSDGYGELFFGEGSRLTVL.

CDR3 nucleotide sequence: TGCGCCAGCTCTCTGGGAGGACAGTTTTCCTACAATGAGCAGTTCTTC. Amino acids: CASSLGGQFSYNEQFF. This chain connects TRBV10-1 to TRBJ2-1; either TRBD1 or TRBD2 may fit D (6 bases each). The CDR3 spans 16 residues. Germline values: CDR1 WNHNN, CDR2 SYGVQD (reference sequence). Trimming removed 8 bases from V and 1 base from J, with 18 bases in between.

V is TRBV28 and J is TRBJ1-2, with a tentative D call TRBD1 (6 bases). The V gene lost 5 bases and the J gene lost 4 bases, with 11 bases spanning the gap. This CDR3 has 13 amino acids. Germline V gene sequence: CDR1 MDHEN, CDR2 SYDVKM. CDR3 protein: CASSLDRFYGYTF. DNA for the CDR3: TGTGCCAGCAGTCTGGACAGATTCTATGGCTACACCTTC.